Sequencing of this T cell receptor beta chain was carried out in a study of T cell responses to AZD1222 COVID-19 vaccine. General study results and limits: Elevations in Spike-specific TCR breadth and depth followed administration of two AZD1222 doses. Sampling captured repertoires only after the peak T cell response.

This CDR3 comprises 16 residues. V trimming: 6 bases; J trimming: 1 base; junction bases outside the gene matches: 8. The germline gives CDR1 KGHSH, CDR2 LQKENI. With respect to this clone: Its antigen is still unknown.

TCRdb keeps only in-frame clones here, not all; method: immunoSEQ multiplex PCR. The sample has around 180,000 clones, more than 70% seen once. The V gene is TRBV18, the J gene TRBJ1-4, with 7 bases that match TRBD1. This material consisted of peripheral blood, taken 28 days after the second AZD1222 dose. This sequence originates from an adult who received the AZD1222 COVID-19 vaccine. The CDR3 sequence is CASSLAQGETNEKLFF. The DNA for the CDR3 is TGTGCCAGCTCCCTCGCGCAGGGGGAAACTAATGAAAAACTGTTTTTT.